This is a list of T cell receptor beta chains from one sample in a study of shared clonotypes between healthy human individuals. Generated by immunoSEQ multiplex PCR, the TCRdb table keeps only in-frame clones and is missing some. The sample consists of about 2,500,000 clones, around nine tenths of them appearing once. Input material: naive CD4+ T cells sorted from blood. These receptors came from a man aged 18 to 29 in good health. The CDR3 runs from the conserved cysteine through the conserved F or W. The order of the fields is D gene, clone size, J gene, V gene, CDR3 protein, CDR3 DNA. D genes are given only for firm matches. Clone sizes are given selectively: once, few, many, or a class where the clone is expanded.

D gene: NA
clone size: NA
J gene: TRBJ1-2
V gene: TRBV10-3
CDR3 protein: CAISEDLVYGYTF
CDR3 DNA: TGTGCCATCAGTGAGGATCTAGTCTATGGCTACACCTTC

D gene: NA
clone size: NA
J gene: TRBJ1-2
V gene: TRBV2
CDR3 protein: CASSEGLKGYGYTF
CDR3 DNA: TGTGCCAGCAGTGAGGGCCTGAAAGGCTATGGCTACACCTTC

D gene: NA
clone size: NA
J gene: TRBJ2-1
V gene: TRBV19
CDR3 protein: CASSDRWANEQFF
CDR3 DNA: TGTGCCAGTTCCGACAGATGGGCCAATGAGCAGTTCTTC

D gene: NA
clone size: NA
J gene: TRBJ2-7
V gene: TRBV6-1
CDR3 protein: CASKKGVSYEQYF
CDR3 DNA: TGTGCCAGCAAAAAAGGGGTTTCCTACGAGCAGTACTTC

D gene: NA
clone size: NA
J gene: TRBJ1-2
V gene: TRBV7-2
CDR3 protein: CASSLAVRLGYGYTF
CDR3 DNA: TGTGCCAGCAGCTTAGCGGTGCGGCTAGGTTATGGCTACACCTTC

D gene: TRBD1
clone size: NA
J gene: TRBJ2-1
V gene: TRBV25-1
CDR3 protein: CASSAMTGEGDNEQFF
CDR3 DNA: TGTGCCAGCAGTGCAATGACAGGGGAAGGAGACAATGAGCAGTTCTTC

D gene: NA
clone size: NA
J gene: TRBJ2-7
V gene: TRBV19
CDR3 protein: CASSLRLGLHEQYF
CDR3 DNA: TGTGCCAGTAGTCTCCGACTAGGGTTACACGAGCAGTACTTC

D gene: NA
clone size: NA
J gene: TRBJ1-2
V gene: TRBV30
CDR3 protein: CAWSETRSATTF
CDR3 DNA: TGTGCCTGGAGTGAAACGAGGTCTGCAACGACCTTC

D gene: NA
clone size: NA
J gene: TRBJ2-2
V gene: TRBV28
CDR3 protein: CASNPGGAGTGELFF
CDR3 DNA: TGTGCCAGCAACCCTGGGGGGGCGGGCACCGGGGAGCTGTTTTTT

D gene: NA
clone size: NA
J gene: TRBJ1-4
V gene: TRBV2
CDR3 protein: CASSEAPTGNEKLFF
CDR3 DNA: TGTGCCAGCAGTGAAGCACCTACAGGGAATGAAAAACTGTTTTTT

D gene: NA
clone size: once
J gene: TRBJ2-1
V gene: TRBV19
CDR3 protein: CASIGSYNEQFF
CDR3 DNA: TGTGCCAGTATAGGCTCCTACAATGAGCAGTTCTTC

D gene: NA
clone size: once
J gene: TRBJ1-5
V gene: TRBV6-1
CDR3 protein: CASSEALGGRQPQHF
CDR3 DNA: TGTGCCAGCAGTGAAGCGTTAGGGGGACGGCAGCCCCAGCATTTT

D gene: NA
clone size: NA
J gene: TRBJ2-7
V gene: TRBV7-2
CDR3 protein: CASSVVGGAYEQYF
CDR3 DNA: TGTGCCAGCAGCGTAGTGGGGGGCGCGTACGAGCAGTACTTC

D gene: TRBD1
clone size: NA
J gene: TRBJ2-5
V gene: TRBV6-1
CDR3 protein: CASNDRGQETQYF
CDR3 DNA: TGTGCCAGCAACGACAGGGGGCAAGAGACCCAGTACTTC

D gene: NA
clone size: once
J gene: TRBJ2-3
V gene: TRBV29-1
CDR3 protein: CSVDSGSTDTQYF
CDR3 DNA: TGCAGCGTTGACAGCGGAAGCACAGATACGCAGTATTTT

D gene: TRBD2
clone size: once
J gene: TRBJ2-3
V gene: TRBV30
CDR3 protein: CAWGGGAGAGDTQYF
CDR3 DNA: TGTGCCTGGGGCGGAGGAGCGGGGGCAGGAGATACGCAGTATTTT

D gene: NA
clone size: NA
J gene: TRBJ2-7
V gene: TRBV6-1
CDR3 protein: CASTRLGLSYEQYF
CDR3 DNA: TGTGCCAGCACGAGGCTAGGGCTCAGCTACGAGCAGTACTTC

D gene: NA
clone size: NA
J gene: TRBJ2-1
V gene: TRBV9
CDR3 protein: CASSLTPRDYNEQFF
CDR3 DNA: TGTGCCAGCAGCCTAACCCCCAGGGACTACAATGAGCAGTTCTTC

D gene: TRBD1
clone size: NA
J gene: TRBJ2-1
V gene: TRBV7-2
CDR3 protein: CASSSGGHYNEQFF
CDR3 DNA: TGTGCCAGCAGCTCAGGGGGCCACTACAATGAGCAGTTCTTC

D gene: NA
clone size: NA
J gene: TRBJ2-7
V gene: TRBV6-5
CDR3 protein: CASSTTDTSEQYF
CDR3 DNA: TGTGCCAGCAGTACGACAGATACATCCGAGCAGTACTTC

D gene: NA
clone size: NA
J gene: TRBJ2-1
V gene: TRBV5-1
CDR3 protein: CASSSDLASSYNEQFF
CDR3 DNA: TGCGCCAGCAGCTCGGACCTAGCTAGCTCCTACAATGAGCAGTTCTTC

D gene: TRBD2
clone size: NA
J gene: TRBJ2-6
V gene: TRBV28
CDR3 protein: CAGPGEGFTGANVLTF
CDR3 DNA: TGTGCCGGGCCCGGGGAGGGATTTACTGGGGCCAACGTCCTGACTTTC

D gene: NA
clone size: NA
J gene: TRBJ2-7
V gene: TRBV18
CDR3 protein: CASSPGPVRGQYF
CDR3 DNA: TGTGCCAGCTCACCAGGCCCCGTAAGAGGGCAGTACTTC

D gene: TRBD1
clone size: NA
J gene: TRBJ2-2
V gene: TRBV18
CDR3 protein: CASSRDRVTTGELFF
CDR3 DNA: TGTGCCAGCTCACGGGACAGGGTAACCACCGGGGAGCTGTTTTTT

D gene: TRBD1
clone size: NA
J gene: TRBJ2-6
V gene: TRBV5-4
CDR3 protein: CASSLANRGPVGANVLTF
CDR3 DNA: TGTGCCAGCAGCTTGGCAAACAGGGGGCCCGTCGGGGCCAACGTCCTGACTTTC

D gene: TRBD2
clone size: NA
J gene: TRBJ2-7
V gene: TRBV30
CDR3 protein: CAWSVGGSAYEQYF
CDR3 DNA: TGTGCCTGGAGTGTGGGCGGGAGCGCCTACGAGCAGTACTTC

D gene: NA
clone size: NA
J gene: TRBJ1-1
V gene: TRBV6-1
CDR3 protein: CASSDPGRNTEAFF
CDR3 DNA: TGTGCCAGCAGTGATCCAGGCAGGAACACTGAAGCTTTCTTT

D gene: NA
clone size: NA
J gene: TRBJ1-3
V gene: TRBV9
CDR3 protein: CASSDRVGNTIYF
CDR3 DNA: TGTGCCAGCAGCGACAGGGTCGGAAACACCATATATTTT

D gene: TRBD1
clone size: NA
J gene: TRBJ2-7
V gene: TRBV7-9
CDR3 protein: CASLNTGQGAYEQYF
CDR3 DNA: TGTGCCAGTCTCAATACGGGACAGGGGGCCTACGAGCAGTACTTC

D gene: NA
clone size: NA
J gene: TRBJ1-4
V gene: TRBV2
CDR3 protein: CASSARGYNEKLFF
CDR3 DNA: TGTGCCAGCAGTGCCAGGGGATATAATGAAAAACTGTTTTTT

D gene: TRBD2
clone size: NA
J gene: TRBJ2-5
V gene: TRBV7-8
CDR3 protein: CASSLDGRKMETQYF
CDR3 DNA: TGTGCCAGCAGCTTGGACGGGAGGAAGATGGAGACCCAGTACTTC

D gene: TRBD1
clone size: NA
J gene: TRBJ1-5
V gene: TRBV7-8
CDR3 protein: CASSFTGGGSNQPQHF
CDR3 DNA: TGTGCCAGCAGCTTTACAGGGGGGGGGAGCAATCAGCCCCAGCATTTT

D gene: TRBD1
clone size: NA
J gene: TRBJ1-5
V gene: TRBV6-5
CDR3 protein: CASSPGTDQPQHF
CDR3 DNA: TGTGCCAGCAGTCCCGGGACAGATCAGCCCCAGCATTTT

D gene: NA
clone size: NA
J gene: TRBJ2-3
V gene: TRBV7-2
CDR3 protein: CASSLVGIQYF
CDR3 DNA: TGTGCCAGCAGCTTAGTCGGTATCCAGTATTTT

D gene: NA
clone size: NA
J gene: TRBJ2-2
V gene: TRBV6-5
CDR3 protein: CASSLRAGTGELFF
CDR3 DNA: TGTGCCAGCAGTCTTAGAGCCGGGACCGGGGAGCTGTTTTTT

D gene: NA
clone size: NA
J gene: TRBJ2-7
V gene: TRBV18
CDR3 protein: CASSPPELSYEQYF
CDR3 DNA: TGTGCCAGCTCACCACCGGAACTCTCTTACGAGCAGTACTTC

D gene: NA
clone size: few
J gene: TRBJ1-1
V gene: TRBV2
CDR3 protein: CASSEAVEAFF
CDR3 DNA: TGTGCCAGCAGTGAAGCGGTTGAAGCTTTCTTT

D gene: NA
clone size: NA
J gene: TRBJ1-2
V gene: TRBV6-6
CDR3 protein: CASSQPGGYGYTF
CDR3 DNA: TGTGCCAGCAGTCAGCCCGGTGGCTATGGCTACACCTTC

D gene: NA
clone size: NA
J gene: TRBJ1-1
V gene: TRBV28
CDR3 protein: CASSYPIGAEAFF
CDR3 DNA: TGTGCCAGCAGTTACCCCATAGGTGCTGAAGCTTTCTTT

D gene: TRBD1
clone size: NA
J gene: TRBJ2-7
V gene: TRBV10-3
CDR3 protein: CASSSGQGRDEQYF
CDR3 DNA: TGTGCCAGCAGTTCCGGACAGGGCCGTGACGAGCAGTACTTC

D gene: NA
clone size: few
J gene: TRBJ2-5
V gene: TRBV5-1
CDR3 protein: CASSPGGDQETQYF
CDR3 DNA: TGCGCCAGCAGCCCGGGCGGAGATCAAGAGACCCAGTACTTC

D gene: NA
clone size: once
J gene: TRBJ1-3
V gene: TRBV5-6
CDR3 protein: CASRLAGGNTIYF
CDR3 DNA: TGTGCCAGCAGACTGGCGGGTGGAAACACCATATATTTT

D gene: TRBD2
clone size: NA
J gene: TRBJ2-1
V gene: TRBV12-5
CDR3 protein: CASGFGLAGNEQFF
CDR3 DNA: TGTGCTAGTGGTTTCGGACTAGCCGGTAATGAGCAGTTCTTC

D gene: NA
clone size: once
J gene: TRBJ2-7
V gene: TRBV28
CDR3 protein: CASSPGWTSSYEQYF
CDR3 DNA: TGTGCCAGCAGCCCCGGGTGGACCTCCTCCTACGAGCAGTACTTC

D gene: TRBD1
clone size: NA
J gene: TRBJ2-2
V gene: TRBV19
CDR3 protein: CASSGGQGVTGELFF
CDR3 DNA: TGTGCCAGTAGTGGGGGACAGGGGGTCACCGGGGAGCTGTTTTTT

D gene: NA
clone size: NA
J gene: TRBJ1-1
V gene: TRBV11-3
CDR3 protein: CASSSISGTEAFF
CDR3 DNA: TGTGCCAGCAGCTCCATTTCGGGGACTGAAGCTTTCTTT

D gene: NA
clone size: NA
J gene: TRBJ2-2
V gene: TRBV5-1
CDR3 protein: CVSSLVVGNTGELFF
CDR3 DNA: TGCGTCAGCAGCTTGGTTGTGGGTAACACCGGGGAGCTGTTTTTT

D gene: TRBD1
clone size: NA
J gene: TRBJ1-2
V gene: TRBV30
CDR3 protein: CAWAGQGPNGYTF
CDR3 DNA: TGTGCCTGGGCTGGACAGGGGCCCAATGGCTACACCTTC

D gene: NA
clone size: NA
J gene: TRBJ1-2
V gene: TRBV4-1
CDR3 protein: CASSQDQNYGYTF
CDR3 DNA: TGCGCCAGCAGCCAAGACCAAAACTATGGCTACACCTTC

D gene: NA
clone size: NA
J gene: TRBJ1-1
V gene: TRBV11-2
CDR3 protein: CASSSLGNTEAFF
CDR3 DNA: TGTGCCAGCAGCTCCCTTGGGAACACTGAAGCTTTCTTT

D gene: TRBD1
clone size: NA
J gene: TRBJ1-1
V gene: TRBV19
CDR3 protein: CASSSRQGALAEAFF
CDR3 DNA: TGTGCCAGTAGTTCACGACAGGGGGCGCTCGCTGAAGCTTTCTTT